These T cell receptor beta chains were read from a single sample in a study of T cells in Graves' hyperthyroidism and ophthalmopathy. TCRdb processed the multiplex PCR reads anew with MiXCR; each CDR3 protein has one entry. The table lists about 290,000 distinct CDR3 sequences, roughly 19% of them singletons. The source material was blood. These receptors were taken from a man in his forties or fifties with Graves' ophthalmopathy. CDR3s include the opening cysteine and the closing phenylalanine or tryptophan. Each record gives: D gene, V gene, clone size, J gene, CDR3 protein, CDR3 DNA. The D gene is left open where the match is weak. Rows give clone size only sometimes, using once, few, many, or a class for an expanded clone.

-	TRBV5-1	many	TRBJ2-7	CASSSGGWSYEQYF	TGCGCCAGCAGCTCAGGAGGGTGGTCCTACGAGCAGTACTTC
TRBD1	TRBV2	many	TRBJ2-1	CASSASGQAQWSSYNEQFF	TGTGCCAGCAGTGCGTCGGGACAGGCCCAATGGAGCTCCTACAATGAGCAGTTCTTC
-	TRBV2	many	TRBJ2-7	CAWKGSYEQYF	TGTGCCTGGAAAGGATCTTACGAGCAGTACTTC
TRBD1	TRBV19	-	TRBJ2-3	CASRRTGVDTQYF	TGTGCCAGTAGGAGGACAGGGGTAGATACGCAGTATTTT
-	TRBV12-3/TRBV12-4	many	TRBJ2-1	CASSLARGSSYNEQFF	TGTGCCAGCAGTTTAGCAAGGGGGAGCTCCTACAATGAGCAGTTCTTC
-	TRBV15	few	TRBJ2-5	CATSRGMERETQYF	TGTGCCACCAGCAGAGGAATGGAAAGAGAGACCCAGTACTTC
-	TRBV29-1	-	TRBJ1-3	CSVLGPGPGNTIYF	TGCAGCGTTTTGGGCCCCGGGCCAGGAAACACCATATATTTT
-	TRBV20-1	-	TRBJ2-5	CRSGLEGGGSDQETQYF	TGCAGGTCCGGGCTTGAGGGGGGGGGGTCGGACCAAGAGACCCAGTACTTC
-	TRBV24-1	many	TRBJ2-5	CATSESPVGETQYF	TGTGCCACCAGTGAGTCCCCTGTGGGGGAGACCCAGTACTTC
-	TRBV2	many	TRBJ1-3	CASSENREMRNTIYF	TGTGCCAGCAGTGAAAACAGGGAAATGAGAAACACCATATATTTT
-	TRBV28	many	TRBJ1-3	CASGQNEGILNTIYF	TGTGCCAGCGGACAGAATGAGGGTATTCTAAACACCATATATTTT
TRBD1	TRBV18	many	TRBJ2-1	CASSGTGGPYNEQFF	TGTGCCAGCTCCGGGACAGGGGGGCCCTACAATGAGCAGTTCTTC
TRBD2	TRBV4-1	-	TRBJ2-7	CASSNRLAGDYEQYF	TGCGCCAGCAGCAACCGACTAGCGGGGGACTACGAGCAGTACTTC
TRBD2	TRBV11-2	few	TRBJ2-2	CASRGGGELFF	TGTGCCAGCAGGGGGGGGGGGGAGCTGTTTTTT